The 29 T cell receptor beta chains presented below share a single source sample, sequenced in a study of T-cell reconstitution after alpha-beta-depleted transplantation in children. Preparation of the TCRbeta library used unique molecular identifiers. TCRdb redid the calling of the PCR reads with MiXCR, one entry per CDR3 protein. The sample consists of about 610,000 distinct CDR3 sequences, about 11% of them appearing once. This sample comprised PBMCs from the stem cell graft donor, obtained from the stem cell graft. These receptors originate from a human donor who donated a stem cell graft to a child with acute myeloid leukemia.

The chain uses TRBV7-8 and TRBJ2-1; TRBD2 matches at 11 bases. The CDR3 has 17 residues. Trimming took 0 bases from V and 3 from J; bases not matched to a gene: 4. Germline V lookup: CDR1 SGHVS, CDR2 FQNEAQ. The CDR3 spells CASSLATSGTYYNEQFF. The CDR3 nucleotides read TGTGCCAGCAGCTTAGCGACTAGCGGGACATACTACAATGAGCAGTTCTTC.

This clonotype was seen more than once but under ten times. The rearrangement links TRBV20-1 to TRBJ2-1; D gene unclear. This CDR3 is built from 14 residues. V was pared by 2 bases and J by 6 bases, with 14 bases between. The V gene's germline CDR1 is DFQATT and CDR2 SNEGSKA (reference sequence). The CDR3 coding sequence is TGCAGTGCTAGAACTTACTTGGAAATCAATGAGCAGTTCTTC. It codes for CSARTYLEINEQFF.

The table lists this clonotype with many counts. The CDR3, as DNA: TGTGCCAGCAGTTCAGCAGTACTATCGGTTGAAGCTTTCTTT. It codes for CASSSAVLSVEAFF. This chain joins TRBV6-2 or TRBV6-3 and TRBJ1-1; D gene uncertain. CDR3 size: 14 residues. The germline gives CDR1 MNHEY, CDR2 SVGEGT. Trimming took 4 bases from V and 7 from J, leaving 16 bases between them.

This clonotype showed up many times. This chain links TRBV3-1 with TRBJ1-1, with D perhaps matching TRBD1 (5 bases). The V gene lost 2 bases and the J gene lost 3 bases, with 10 bases spanning the gap. The CDR3 runs to 14 residues. Germline CDR1 is LGHDT and CDR2 is YNNKEL (reference sequence). CDR3 DNA sequence: TGTGCCAGCAGCCAAACCGGGGGGGACACTGAAGCTTTCTTT. This gives the protein CASSQTGGDTEAFF.

The sample holds a few counts of this clonotype. The V and J genes are TRBV7-2 and TRBJ2-1; the D gene is possibly TRBD2 (6 bases). The length of the CDR3 is 15 residues. V was clipped by 5 bases and J by 7 bases, with 18 bases between them. Germline V lookup: CDR1 SGHTA, CDR2 FQGNSA. This CDR3 is CASSLNRAGGNEQFF. The CDR3 DNA sequence: TGTGCCAGCAGCCTTAATAGGGCTGGGGGGAATGAGCAGTTCTTC.

In this sample, this clonotype turned up a few times. The chain uses TRBV5-1 and TRBJ2-3; 10 bases line up with TRBD2. V shed 6 bases, J shed 2 bases, and the junction held 6 bases outside the gene matches. CDR1 and CDR2 from the germline V gene are SGHRS and YFSETQ. The CDR3 is made up of 15 amino acids. CDR3 bases: TGCGCCAGCAAAGGAAGCGGGAGGGCCACAGATACGCAGTATTTT. Its translation: CASKGSGRATDTQYF.

As regards this clonotype: The junction and the germline gene differ at one end; a read error may be behind it. The chain combines TRBV7-9 with TRBJ2-1; 7 bases map to TRBD1. This CDR3 has 15 amino acids. Germline CDR1 reads SEHNR; CDR2 reads FQNEAQ (reference sequence). The DNA of the CDR3 is TGTGCCAGCAGCTTAGGGACAGGCCTTTACAATGGGCAGTTCTTC. Its protein is CASSLGTGLYNGQFF.

This chain links TRBV24-1 with TRBJ2-1; 12 positions match TRBD2. The CDR3 totals 17 residues. V was clipped by 3 bases and J by 9 bases; unmatched bases: 11. The germline CDR1 and CDR2 sequences are KGHDR and SFDVKD. This CDR3 reads CATSDHGLAGTLGEQFF. CDR3 in DNA: TGTGCCACCAGTGATCATGGACTAGCGGGGACCCTTGGTGAGCAGTTCTTC.

V gene TRBV11-2 combines with J gene TRBJ2-2, with 9 bases lining up with TRBD1. Germline-derived CDR1 and CDR2 are SGHAT and FQNNGV. V dropped 2 bases and J dropped 5; count of bases not matched to a gene: 15. This CDR3 region has 19 residues. The CDR3 is CASSLFASRQGGRTGELFF. CDR3 coding DNA: TGTGCCAGCAGCTTATTTGCATCCCGACAGGGGGGTCGGACCGGGGAGCTGTTTTTT.

This clonotype was observed many times. The V call is TRBV9, the J call TRBJ1-4; D is ambiguous. CDR1 and CDR2 from the germline V gene are SGDLS and YYNGEE. The CDR3 is made up of 13 amino acids. The V end lost 0 bases, the J end lost 3 bases, and 3 bases lay between the germline ends. The CDR3 nucleotides are TGTGCCAGCAGCGTAGGCCCTAATGAAAAACTGTTTTTT. Translation: CASSVGPNEKLFF.

This clonotype occurred many times. The chain joins TRBV12-3 or TRBV12-4 to TRBJ2-7; 12 bases align to TRBD1. Trimming removed 4 bases from V and 5 bases from J; junction bases left unmatched: 3. The CDR3 sequence is 14 residues long. The CDR3: CASSSWDRGHEQYF. CDR3 in DNA: TGTGCCAGCAGTTCCTGGGACAGGGGGCACGAGCAGTACTTC.

In its sample, this clonotype was seen many times. The V call is TRBV29-1, the J call TRBJ1-1, with 7 bases identical to TRBD1. CDR1 and CDR2 (germline): SQVTM, ANQGSEA. Trimming cost V 6 bases and J 0 bases; bases outside gene matches: 1. The CDR3 consists of 12 residues. The CDR3 DNA is TGCAGCGTCGGGACAGTGAACACTGAAGCTTTCTTT. Translation gives CSVGTVNTEAFF.

This clonotype was counted between two and nine times. A junction boundary mismatches the germline segment, possibly from a read error. The J gene is TRBJ2-3, the V gene TRBV12-3 or TRBV12-4; TRBD1 agrees at 8 bases. The CDR3 has 12 residues. CDR3 loop: CASSTSGGQAGF. CDR3 nucleotide sequence: TGTGCCAGCAGTACCTCAGGGGGCCAGGCGGGTTTT.

This clonotype was picked up a small number of times. CDR3: CASGPLSNQPQHF. The CDR3 DNA reads TGTGCCAGCGGGCCTTTGAGCAATCAGCCCCAGCATTTT. This rearrangement joins TRBV18 to TRBJ1-5; D is unresolved. This CDR3 comprises 13 residues. V lost 8 bases and J 1 base, leaving 9 bases between the germline ends. CDR1 is KGHSH, CDR2 LQKENI, per germline.

The chain carries TRBV7-2 and TRBJ1-4; unclear D gene. The V gene's germline CDR1 is SGHTA and CDR2 FQGNSA. With 4 bases removed from V and 8 bases from J, the gap between germline ends came to 11 bases. CDR3 size: 13 residues. DNA of the CDR3: TGTGCCAGCAGCTCTTGGTCGTCCGAAAAACTGTTTTTT. Its protein product is CASSSWSSEKLFF. The variable domain in full, completed from reference TRBV7-2 and TRBJ1-4, reads GAGVSQSPSNKVTEKGKDVELRCDPISGHTALYWYRQSLGQGLEFLIYFQGNSAPDKSGLPSDRFSAERTGGSVSTLTIQRTQQEDSAVYLCASSSWSSEKLFFGSGTQLSVL.

At least ten counts were recorded for this clonotype. V usage is TRBV4-2 and J usage is TRBJ2-3; D uncertain. There are 15 residues in the CDR3. CDR1 and CDR2 from the germline V gene are LGHNA and YNFKEQ. V shed 0 bases and J shed 2 bases, with 9 bases lying between them. This chain's CDR3 is CASSQERQPTDTQYF. The DNA of the CDR3 is TGTGCCAGCAGCCAAGAGAGGCAGCCCACAGATACGCAGTATTTT.

This clonotype came up many times. This chain links TRBV10-3 with TRBJ2-3, with 14 positions matching TRBD2. The CDR3 contains 16 residues. V was clipped by 7 bases and J by 3 bases; unmatched bases: 6. The germline gives CDR1 ENHRY, CDR2 SYGVKD. The CDR3 region is CAIKTSGRVKTDTQYF. In nucleotides, the CDR3 is TGTGCCATCAAGACTAGCGGGAGGGTAAAGACAGATACGCAGTATTTT.

This clonotype was seen only a few times. The chain combines TRBV7-2 with TRBJ2-7; no clear D. The germline V gene has CDR1 SGHTA and CDR2 FQGNSA. The CDR3 consists of 12 residues. Trimming cost V 5 bases and J 6 bases, with 11 bases left between them. CDR3 amino acids: CASSPRRAEQYF. The DNA for the CDR3 is TGTGCCAGCAGCCCCCGAAGAGCCGAGCAGTACTTC.

This clonotype was seen repeatedly, ten times or more. This chain connects TRBV12-3 or TRBV12-4 to TRBJ1-5; 8 bases align to TRBD1. The CDR3 runs to 15 residues. Trimming cost V 8 bases and J 0 bases; bases outside gene matches: 6. CDR3 region: CASGRQGNSNQPQHF. CDR3 DNA sequence: TGTGCCAGCGGCCGACAGGGGAATAGCAATCAGCCCCAGCATTTT.

This clonotype has more than one count but fewer than ten. The chain employs TRBV29-1 and TRBJ2-4; possibly TRBD1 or TRBD2 for D (5 bases each). The CDR3 totals 12 residues. V dropped 5 bases and J dropped 7 bases, with 12 bases sitting between them. Germline V gene lookup returns CDR1 SQVTM and CDR2 ANQGSEA. The CDR3 sequence: CSVWGPGNIQYF. As DNA, the CDR3 is TGCAGCGTTTGGGGCCCGGGGAACATTCAGTACTTC.

This clonotype was found a few times. The V gene is TRBV5-1, the J gene TRBJ2-1; D is unresolved. V was clipped by 4 bases and J by 3 bases, with 8 bases between them. The CDR3 has 13 amino acids. Per germline, CDR1 SGHRS and CDR2 YFSETQ. CDR3 sequence (DNA): TGCGCCAGCAGCACCGACGTCTACAATGAGCAGTTCTTC. Translation: CASSTDVYNEQFF.

The chain employs TRBV27 and TRBJ2-1, with D perhaps assigned TRBD1 or TRBD2 (5 bases each). The CDR3 covers 13 residues. From germline, CDR1 is MNHEY and CDR2 SMNVEV (reference sequence). V was pared by 9 bases and J by 2 bases, with 11 bases between. CDR3 sequence: CARKRGAYNEQFF. For the CDR3, the DNA is TGTGCCAGAAAACGAGGGGCCTACAATGAGCAGTTCTTC.

This clonotype was counted many times. The rearrangement uses TRBV20-1 and TRBJ1-5; D not certain. The length of the CDR3 is 13 residues. CDR1 is DFQATT, CDR2 SNEGSKA, per germline (reference sequence). The V gene lost 0 bases and the J gene lost 6 bases, with 9 bases spanning the gap. CDR3 DNA sequence: TGCAGTGCTAGAGATTGGGGAGGTCAGCCCCAGCATTTT. Amino acids: CSARDWGGQPQHF.

This clonotype showed up just a few times. In nucleotides, the CDR3 is TGTGCCAGCAGCCCGACGAGAGGGGGGCGAGAAGCTTTCTTT. This encodes CASSPTRGGREAFF. The chain is built from TRBV7-3 and TRBJ1-1; tentative D call: TRBD1 (6 bases). Per germline, CDR1 SGHTA and CDR2 FQGTGA. The CDR3 runs 14 residues. The ends were cut back, 5 bases at V and 8 bases at J, with 18 bases in the middle. Combining the CDR3 with reference TRBV7-3 and TRBJ1-1 gives the whole variable domain GAGVSQTPSNKVTEKGKYVELRCDPISGHTALYWYRQSLGQGPEFLIYFQGTGAADDSGLPNDRFFAVRPEGSVSTLKIQRTERGDSAVYLCASSPTRGGREAFFGQGTRLTVV.

This chain uses TRBV6-1 with TRBJ2-1; TRBD1 or TRBD2 may be the D gene (5 bases each). The CDR3 loop spans 16 amino acids. Germline CDR1 is MNHNS and CDR2 is SASEGT. V shed 5 bases and J shed 9 bases, with 23 bases lying between them. The DNA of the CDR3 is TGTGCCAGCAGTCGAGAAACCGGGACCAAAATCAGTGAGCAGTTCTTC. It encodes CASSRETGTKISEQFF.

Many counts were recorded for this clonotype. This chain connects TRBV20-1 to TRBJ1-5; D gene unclear. CDR3 length: 14 residues. The germline V gene encodes CDR1 DFQATT and CDR2 SNEGSKA (reference sequence). The ends were cut back, 1 base at V and 0 bases at J, with 7 bases in the middle. This CDR3 reads CSARAVNSNQPQHF. In DNA form, the CDR3 reads TGCAGTGCTAGAGCGGTCAATAGCAATCAGCCCCAGCATTTT.

Ten or more counts support this clonotype. The CDR3 loop is CAISDGRGQADTQYF. CDR3 DNA sequence: TGTGCCATCAGTGACGGCAGGGGGCAAGCAGATACGCAGTATTTT. V and J are TRBV10-3 and TRBJ2-3, with 8 bases aligning to TRBD1. Germline assignment: CDR1 ENHRY and CDR2 SYGVKD. V was pared by 3 bases and J by 4 bases, with 6 bases of the junction left unmatched. The CDR3 length is 15 residues.

This clonotype was seen more than once but under ten times. V gene TRBV12-3 or TRBV12-4 combines with J gene TRBJ1-5; D not resolved. The V end was cut by 2 bases, the J end by 7 bases, with 18 bases between. This CDR3 is 16 amino acids long. The CDR3 coding sequence is TGTGCCAGCAGTTTACTCCCGGGGTCGTCGGGACAGCCCCAGCATTTT. Translating it yields CASSLLPGSSGQPQHF.

This clonotype was seen only a few times. Its ends do not fully match the called genes, so a read error is possible. This chain joins TRBV7-9 and TRBJ2-1; TRBD2 aligns across 9 bases. Germline CDR1 is SEHNR and CDR2 is FQNEAQ (reference sequence). This CDR3 contains 15 residues. CDR3 sequence reads: CASRLAGAGLGEQFF. DNA for the CDR3: TGTGCCAGCAGGTTAGCGGGAGCCGGGCTTGGTGAGCAGTTCTTC.